The source of this TCR beta chain is a study of lymphopenia after photon versus proton radiotherapy. Produced via immunoSEQ multiplex PCR; TCRdb's table is partial and in-frame only. This table holds about 12,000 clones, around 90% found once. Details on this clone: Its target is not known.

General study findings and limits: Post-nadir diversity loss with photons came from oligoclonal expansion, particularly CD8+ Temra cells. Photon-treated patients lost naive T cells and TCR diversity; proton-treated stayed stable.

This CDR3 region has 14 residues. The sequence was obtained from a man aged 55-75 years with pancreatic cancer. The chain is built from TRBV5-2 and TRBJ2-7. TRBV5-2 is deemed a pseudogene. The sample was peripheral blood, taken from a patient treated with proton-based radiotherapy. The CDR3 here is CASSQFSGPYEQYF. CDR3 DNA sequence: TGCGCCAGCAGCCAGTTCAGTGGACCCTACGAGCAGTACTTC.